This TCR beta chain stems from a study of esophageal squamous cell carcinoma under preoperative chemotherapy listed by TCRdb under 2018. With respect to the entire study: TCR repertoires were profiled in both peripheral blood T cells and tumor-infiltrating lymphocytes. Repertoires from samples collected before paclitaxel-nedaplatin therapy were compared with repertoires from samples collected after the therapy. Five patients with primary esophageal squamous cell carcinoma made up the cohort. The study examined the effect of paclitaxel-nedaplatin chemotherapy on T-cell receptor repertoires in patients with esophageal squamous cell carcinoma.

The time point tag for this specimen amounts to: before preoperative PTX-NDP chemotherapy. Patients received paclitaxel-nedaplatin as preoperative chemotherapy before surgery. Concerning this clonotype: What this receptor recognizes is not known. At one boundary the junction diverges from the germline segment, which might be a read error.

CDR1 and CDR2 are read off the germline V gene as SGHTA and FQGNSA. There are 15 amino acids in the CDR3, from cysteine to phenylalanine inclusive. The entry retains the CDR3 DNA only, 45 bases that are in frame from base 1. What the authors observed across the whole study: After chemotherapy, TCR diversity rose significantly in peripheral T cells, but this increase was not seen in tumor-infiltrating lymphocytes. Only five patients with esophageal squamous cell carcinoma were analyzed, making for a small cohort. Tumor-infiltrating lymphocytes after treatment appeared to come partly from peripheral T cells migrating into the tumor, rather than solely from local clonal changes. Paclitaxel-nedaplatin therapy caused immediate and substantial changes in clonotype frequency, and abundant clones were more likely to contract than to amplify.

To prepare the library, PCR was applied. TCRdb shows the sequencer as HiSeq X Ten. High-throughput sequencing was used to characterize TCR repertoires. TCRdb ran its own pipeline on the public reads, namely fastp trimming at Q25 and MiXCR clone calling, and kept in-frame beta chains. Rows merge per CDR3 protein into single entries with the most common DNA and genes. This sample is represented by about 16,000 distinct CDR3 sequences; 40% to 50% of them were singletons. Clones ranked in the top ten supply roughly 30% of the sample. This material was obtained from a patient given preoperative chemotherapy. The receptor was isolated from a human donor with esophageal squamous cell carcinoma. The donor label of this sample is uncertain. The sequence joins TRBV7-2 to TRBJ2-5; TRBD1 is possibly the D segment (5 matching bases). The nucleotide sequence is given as TGTGGCAGCAGTCTTACAGGCCGTGACCAAGAGATTCAGTACTTC. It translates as CGSSLTGRDQEIQYF.